A single sample gave rise to the 15 T cell receptor beta chains below, sequenced in a study of blood T cell repertoires in COVID-19. The repertoire was sequenced with immunoSEQ multiplex PCR; TCRdb's copy has only in-frame clones and lacks some. The table includes about 200,000 clones, over 80% detected once. Sample: peripheral blood. The source of these receptors is a man between 40 and 49 years old with acute or convalescent COVID-19.

The chain combines TRBV10-3 with TRBJ1-1; the D is unclear. This CDR3 has 14 amino acids. CDR1 and CDR2 from the germline V gene are ENHRY and SYGVKD. V was shortened by 0 bases and J by 2 bases, with 7 bases between the two germline ends. CDR3 in amino acids: CAISESGANTEAFF. The CDR3, as DNA: TGTGCCATCAGTGAGTCCGGAGCCAACACTGAAGCTTTCTTT.

This chain links TRBV9 with TRBJ2-1; D gene unclear. CDR1 SGDLS and CDR2 YYNGEE come from the germline V gene. This CDR3 spans 15 amino acids. With 4 bases removed from V and 3 bases from J, the gap between germline ends came to 14 bases. CDR3 residues: CASSPDIGFYNEQFF. The DNA for the CDR3 is TGTGCCAGCAGCCCCGACATAGGTTTCTACAATGAGCAGTTCTTC.

This chain's CDR3 is CASSLDRVETGELFF. As DNA, the CDR3 is TGCGCCAGCAGCTTGGACAGGGTAGAGACCGGGGAGCTGTTTTTT. The genes are TRBV5-1 and TRBJ2-2, with TRBD1 as a possible D gene (6 bases). V lost 0 bases and J 5 bases, leaving 11 bases between the germline ends. The germline V gene encodes CDR1 SGHRS and CDR2 YFSETQ. The CDR3 runs 15 residues. Together with reference TRBV5-1 and TRBJ2-2, the CDR3 gives the full variable domain: KAGVTQTPRYLIKTRGQQVTLSCSPISGHRSVSWYQQTPGQGLQFLFEYFSETQRNKGNFPGRFSGRQFSNSRSEMNVSTLELGDSALYLCASSLDRVETGELFFGEGSRLTVL.

The CDR3 region has the DNA TGTGCCAGCAGCTTTAGAGTTCGACAGGGCCTCAATCAGCCCCAGCATTTT. Protein sequence: CASSFRVRQGLNQPQHF. The chain is built from TRBV7-9 and TRBJ1-5, with 7 bases fitting TRBD1. This CDR3 contains 17 residues. With 3 bases clipped from V and 3 bases from J, the junction kept 11 bases outside the gene matches. Germline CDR1 and CDR2: SEHNR and FQNEAQ (reference sequence).

V gene TRBV18 combines with J gene TRBJ2-7, with 7 bases aligning to TRBD1. Germline values: CDR1 KGHSH, CDR2 LQKENI. V trimming: 2 bases; J trimming: 2 bases; junction bases outside the gene matches: 3. This CDR3 contains 14 residues. In DNA form, the CDR3 reads TGTGCCAGCTCACCAGCGCAGGGGGCCTACGAGCAGTACTTC. It codes for CASSPAQGAYEQYF.

The chain is built from TRBV19 and TRBJ2-5; TRBD2 agrees at 8 bases. The ends lost 3 bases at V and 5 bases at J; junction bases unmatched: 5. The length of the CDR3 is 14 residues. Germline V gene sequence: CDR1 LNHDA, CDR2 SQIVND (reference sequence). This CDR3 is CASSMAGGSETQYF. The CDR3 DNA follows: TGTGCCAGTAGTATGGCGGGGGGCAGTGAGACCCAGTACTTC.

The chain has TRBV18 and TRBJ1-3, with D possibly TRBD1 on 5 matching bases. Germline V gene sequence: CDR1 KGHSH, CDR2 LQKENI. V shed 6 bases and J shed 4 bases, with 16 bases lying between them. The CDR3 contains 15 residues. CDR3 amino acids: CASSTSRAEGNTIYF. The CDR3 region has the DNA TGTGCCAGCTCCACGAGCAGGGCGGAAGGAAACACCATATATTTT. The complete variable domain, with remaining parts taken from reference TRBV18 and TRBJ1-3, reads NAGVMQNPRHLVRRRGQEARLRCSPMKGHSHVYWYRQLPEEGLKFMVYLQKENIIDESGMPKERFSAEFPKEGPSILRIQQVVRGDSAAYFCASSTSRAEGNTIYFGEGSWLTVV.

CDR3 residues: CASSFGYTVDRGYGYTF. The CDR3 DNA reads as TGTGCCAGCAGTTTCGGATACACGGTGGACCGGGGGTATGGCTACACCTTC. The chain uses TRBV6-2 or TRBV6-3 and TRBJ1-2, with a possible D match to TRBD1 (5 bases). CDR3 size: 17 residues. The germline CDR1 and CDR2 sequences are MNHEY and SVGEGT. V was shortened by 4 bases and J by 5 bases, with 23 bases between the two germline ends.

This clone was recorded once. This chain connects TRBV6-5 to TRBJ2-1, with TRBD2 matching over 8 bases. With 7 bases clipped from V and 2 bases from J, the junction kept 7 bases outside the gene matches. There are 15 residues in the CDR3. Germline assignment: CDR1 MNHEY and CDR2 SVGAGI. CDR3 sequence (DNA): TGTGCCAGCAAGATTAGCGGGAACCCCTACAATGAGCAGTTCTTC. Its protein is CASKISGNPYNEQFF.

V and J are TRBV7-9 and TRBJ1-3; no firm D call. Germline V CDR1 and CDR2: SEHNR, FQNEAQ (reference sequence). The length of the CDR3 is 12 residues. Trimming pared 5 bases from V and 2 bases from J, leaving 4 bases between. CDR3 protein: CASSQTGNTIYF. The CDR3 nucleotides read TGTGCCAGCAGCCAAACTGGAAACACCATATATTTT.

The chain carries TRBV5-4 and TRBJ1-6; 7 positions agree with TRBD1. The CDR3 is 14 residues long. Germline CDR1 SGHNT, CDR2 YYREEE (reference sequence). V lost 4 bases to trimming and J lost 8 bases; unmatched junction nucleotides: 6. In DNA, the CDR3 is TGTGCCAGCAGCGACCAGGGGGATTATTCACCCCTCCACTTT. Translated, it gives CASSDQGDYSPLHF.

The chain combines TRBV14 with TRBJ2-1; TRBD2 matches 7 bases. Germline V gene data show CDR1 as SGHDN and CDR2 as FVKESK. V was pared by 2 bases and J by 9 bases, with 7 bases of the junction left unmatched. The CDR3 runs to 14 residues. The CDR3 region is CASSQQGGRSEQFF. In DNA form, the CDR3 reads TGTGCCAGCAGCCAACAGGGAGGGCGAAGTGAGCAGTTCTTC.

This clone has a handful of counts. This chain joins TRBV25-1 and TRBJ1-1, with 9 bases aligning to TRBD1. The germline V gene encodes CDR1 MGHDK and CDR2 SYGVNS. Trimming at V came to 4 bases and at J to 4 bases, leaving 7 bases not matched to a gene. The CDR3 spans 15 residues. The CDR3 DNA reads as TGTGCCAGCAGTGGGTCCACAGGGGGCCCCACTGAAGCTTTCTTT. Translating gives CASSGSTGGPTEAFF.

J is TRBJ2-3 and V is TRBV10-3; TRBD1 matches at 7 bases. The length of the CDR3 is 14 residues. Trimming cost V 11 bases and J 2 bases; bases outside gene matches: 10. CDR1 is ENHRY and CDR2 is SYGVKD in the germline V gene. This CDR3 is CAATPGTATDTQYF. The DNA of the CDR3 is TGTGCCGCCACCCCCGGGACAGCCACAGATACGCAGTATTTT.

The genes are TRBV5-5 and TRBJ1-1; 8 bases fit TRBD1. The CDR3 has 18 residues. The V gene's germline CDR1 is SGHKS and CDR2 YYEKEE (reference sequence). V lost 0 bases to trimming and J lost 4 bases; unmatched junction nucleotides: 14. The CDR3 protein is CASSLAPGSRGLSTEAFF. The CDR3, as DNA: TGTGCCAGCAGCTTGGCCCCCGGGTCCAGGGGGCTTAGCACTGAAGCTTTCTTT.